This TCR beta chain was retrieved from a study of blood T cell repertoires in COVID-19. On the study more broadly: Samples taken during acute and convalescent COVID-19 were collected in the United States, Italy and Spain. Sources were T cells, B-cell-depleted T cells, or PBMCs; the material itself was cDNA or gDNA.

Germline values: CDR1 MNHNS, CDR2 SASEGT. The CDR3 is 13 residues long. Deletions cut 2 bases from V and 7 bases from J, with 12 bases between. Two negative PCRs, clearance, or symptom resolution had been documented for recovered Cohort 3 donors. The data were produced by immunoSEQ multiplex PCR, yet TCRdb's version contains in-frame clones alone and is incomplete. The repertoire consists of fewer than 450,000 clones, with roughly 87% occurring once and the leading ten covering about 0.57%. The rearrangement links TRBV6-1 to TRBJ2-7, with a weak D call TRBD1 (5 bases). The sequenced sample consisted of PBMCs or T cells enriched from blood (not recorded which). The sequence derives from a man between 18 and 35 years old who had recovered from COVID-19. The CDR3 sequence: CASSEFVREEQYF. CDR3 bases: TGTGCCAGCAGTGAATTTGTCAGGGAAGAGCAGTACTTC.